The sequence of this T cell receptor (beta chain) was determined in a study of tumor-infiltrating lymphocytes in primary liver carcinoma. Study details: Resection treated the patients' primary liver carcinoma. Recorded tumor stage was T1-T3 N0M0, with diameters of roughly 4 to 11 cm. Study-wide results and limits: Relative to blood, tumors carried a significantly larger fraction of the repertoire in their top 250 clones (p = 0.039).

TCR beta cDNA was reverse-transcribed from 500 to 550 ng of total RNA. The reaction used a constant-region primer and ProtoScript II reverse transcriptase. Each TCR beta library was derived from three nested multiplex PCR rounds that employed slightly modified ARM-PCR. The study ran its first two PCR rounds for roughly 9 cycles each, using TRBV1-TRBV30 forward primers and a C-beta reverse primer. MiXCR was run by TCRdb on the multiplex PCR reads, yielding one entry per CDR3 protein. The repertoire consists of approximately 300,000 distinct CDR3 sequences, with around three fifths occurring once and the leading ten covering roughly 9%. Blood RNA originated from unsorted whole blood, with germline DNA additionally extracted. Every patient had chronic HBV infection and was treatment-naive. Of note for this clonotype: Antigen: not known. Germline and junction disagree at one end, which may indicate a read error.

The CDR3 runs 14 residues. Germline CDR1 SGHAT, CDR2 FQNNGV. The sequence was collected from a man aged 35 to 55 with primary liver carcinoma and hepatitis B virus infection. This chain uses TRBV11-2 with TRBJ2-7; unclear D gene. Sequenced: peripheral blood. CDR3 region: CASSSVVGSYEQYF. Here the CDR3 DNA reads TGTGCTAGCAGCTCAGTAGTGGGCTCCTACGAGCAGTACTTC.